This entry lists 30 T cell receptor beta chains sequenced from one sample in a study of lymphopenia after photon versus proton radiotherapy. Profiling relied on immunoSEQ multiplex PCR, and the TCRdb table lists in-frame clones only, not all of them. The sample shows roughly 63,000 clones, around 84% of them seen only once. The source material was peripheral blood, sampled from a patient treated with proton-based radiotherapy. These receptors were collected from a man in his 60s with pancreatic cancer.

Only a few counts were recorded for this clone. In DNA form, the CDR3 reads TGTGCCAGCAGTGCACAGGGTTCCCTATTCAATCAGCCCCAGCATTTT. It codes for CASSAQGSLFNQPQHF. This rearrangement joins TRBV2 to TRBJ1-5, with TRBD1 as a possible D gene (6 bases). The germline gives CDR1 SNHLY, CDR2 FYNNEI. CDR3 length equals 16 residues. The ends were cut back, 4 bases at V and 3 bases at J, with 16 bases in the middle.

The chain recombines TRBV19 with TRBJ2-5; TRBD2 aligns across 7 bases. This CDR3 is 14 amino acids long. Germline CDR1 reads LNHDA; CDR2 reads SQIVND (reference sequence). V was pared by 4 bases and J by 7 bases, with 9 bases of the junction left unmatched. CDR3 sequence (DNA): TGTGCCAGTAGTACGTCTAGCGGAATGGGGACCCAGTACTTC. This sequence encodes CASSTSSGMGTQYF.

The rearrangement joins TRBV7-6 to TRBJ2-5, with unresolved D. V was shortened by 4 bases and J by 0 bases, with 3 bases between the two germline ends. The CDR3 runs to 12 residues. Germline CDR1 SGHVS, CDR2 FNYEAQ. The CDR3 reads CASSSHQETQYF. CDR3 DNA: TGTGCCAGCAGCTCACACCAAGAGACCCAGTACTTC.

The CDR3 loop reads CASSVDTGLGEQYF. As DNA, the CDR3 is TGTGCCAGCAGCGTAGATACAGGGCTGGGCGAGCAGTACTTC. The chain joins TRBV9 to TRBJ2-7; possibly TRBD1 for D (6 bases). This CDR3 has 14 amino acids. V lost 0 bases and J lost 6, with 13 bases in between. The germline V gene has CDR1 SGDLS and CDR2 YYNGEE.

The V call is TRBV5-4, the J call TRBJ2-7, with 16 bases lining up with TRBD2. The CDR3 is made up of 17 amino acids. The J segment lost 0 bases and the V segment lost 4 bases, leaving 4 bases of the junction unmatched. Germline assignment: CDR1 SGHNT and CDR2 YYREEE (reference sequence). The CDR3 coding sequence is TGTGCCAGCAGCAGGGGACTAGCGGGAGGGAGCTCCTACGAGCAGTACTTC. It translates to CASSRGLAGGSSYEQYF. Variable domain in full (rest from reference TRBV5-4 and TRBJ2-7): ETGVTQSPTHLIKTRGQQVTLRCSSQSGHNTVSWYQQALGQGPQFIFQYYREEENGRGNFPPRFSGLQFPNYSSELNVNALELDDSALYLCASSRGLAGGSSYEQYFGPGTRLTVT.

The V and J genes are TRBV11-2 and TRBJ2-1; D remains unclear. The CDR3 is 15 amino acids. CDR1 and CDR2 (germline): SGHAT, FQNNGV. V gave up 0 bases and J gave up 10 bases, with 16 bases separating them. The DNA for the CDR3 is TGTGCCAGCAGCTTAGATGGTCTAGTTTCCGGAGAGCAGTTCTTC. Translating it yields CASSLDGLVSGEQFF.

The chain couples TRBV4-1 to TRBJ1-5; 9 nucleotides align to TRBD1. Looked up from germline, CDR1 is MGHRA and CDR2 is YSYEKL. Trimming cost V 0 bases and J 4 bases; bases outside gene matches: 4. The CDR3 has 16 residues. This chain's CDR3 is CASSQDVGTGNQPQHF. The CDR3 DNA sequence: TGCGCCAGCAGCCAAGATGTGGGGACAGGGAATCAGCCCCAGCATTTT.

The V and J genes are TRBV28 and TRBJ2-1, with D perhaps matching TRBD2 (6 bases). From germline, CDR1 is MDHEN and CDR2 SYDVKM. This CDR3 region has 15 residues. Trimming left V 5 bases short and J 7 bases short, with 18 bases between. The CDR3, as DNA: TGTGCCAGCAGTACCAGTTTCGGGGGTCCGAATGAGCAGTTCTTC. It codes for CASSTSFGGPNEQFF. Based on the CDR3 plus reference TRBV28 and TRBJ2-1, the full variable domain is DVKVTQSSRYLVKRTGEKVFLECVQDMDHENMFWYRQDPGLGLRLIYFSYDVKMKEKGDIPEGYSVSREKKERFSLILESASTNQTSMYLCASSTSFGGPNEQFFGPGTRLTVL.

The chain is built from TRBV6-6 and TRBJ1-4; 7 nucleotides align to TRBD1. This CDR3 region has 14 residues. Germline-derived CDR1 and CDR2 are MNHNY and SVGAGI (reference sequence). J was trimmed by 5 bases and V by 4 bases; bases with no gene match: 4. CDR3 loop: CASSSGTVNEKLFF. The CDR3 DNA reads TGTGCCAGCAGTTCAGGGACAGTGAATGAAAAACTGTTTTTT.

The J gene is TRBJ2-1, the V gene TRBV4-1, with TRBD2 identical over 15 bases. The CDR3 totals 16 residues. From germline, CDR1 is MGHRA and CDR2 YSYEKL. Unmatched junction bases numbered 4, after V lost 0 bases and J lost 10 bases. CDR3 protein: CASSQERGTSGREQFF. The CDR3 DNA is TGCGCCAGCAGCCAAGAACGGGGGACTAGCGGGAGGGAGCAGTTCTTC.

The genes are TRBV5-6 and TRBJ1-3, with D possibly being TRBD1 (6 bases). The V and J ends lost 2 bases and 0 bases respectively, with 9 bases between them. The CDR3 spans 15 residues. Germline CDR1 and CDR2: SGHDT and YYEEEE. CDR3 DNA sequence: TGTGCCAGCAGCTTAGACAGGAGCTCTGGAAACACCATATATTTT. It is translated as CASSLDRSSGNTIYF.

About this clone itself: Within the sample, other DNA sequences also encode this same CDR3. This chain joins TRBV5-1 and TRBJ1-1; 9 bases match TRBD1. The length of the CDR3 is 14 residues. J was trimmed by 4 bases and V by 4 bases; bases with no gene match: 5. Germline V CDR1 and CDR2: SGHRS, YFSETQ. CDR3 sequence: CASSPGQGGTEAFF. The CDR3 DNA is TGCGCCAGCAGCCCGGGACAGGGAGGCACTGAAGCTTTCTTT.

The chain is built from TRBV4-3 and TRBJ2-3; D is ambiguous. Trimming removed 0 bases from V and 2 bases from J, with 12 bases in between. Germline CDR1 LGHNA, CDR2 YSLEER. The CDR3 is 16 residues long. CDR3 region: CASSQESYAFTDTQYF. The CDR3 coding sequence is TGCGCCAGCAGCCAAGAATCGTACGCATTCACAGATACGCAGTATTTT.

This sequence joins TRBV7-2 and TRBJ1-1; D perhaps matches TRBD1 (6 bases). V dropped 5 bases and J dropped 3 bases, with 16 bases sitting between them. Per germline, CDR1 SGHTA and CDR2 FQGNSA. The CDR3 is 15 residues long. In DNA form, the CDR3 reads TGTGCCAGCAGCCGACAGCCGGGGGCAGACACTGAAGCTTTCTTT. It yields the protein CASSRQPGADTEAFF.

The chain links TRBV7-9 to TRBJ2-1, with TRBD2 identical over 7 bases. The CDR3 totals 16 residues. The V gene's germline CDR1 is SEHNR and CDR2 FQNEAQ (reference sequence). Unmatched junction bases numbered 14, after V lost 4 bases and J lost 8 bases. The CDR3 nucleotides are TGTGCCAGCAGCTCCCAGTTGAGGGAGGGCGTGGATGAGCAGTTCTTC. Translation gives CASSSQLREGVDEQFF.

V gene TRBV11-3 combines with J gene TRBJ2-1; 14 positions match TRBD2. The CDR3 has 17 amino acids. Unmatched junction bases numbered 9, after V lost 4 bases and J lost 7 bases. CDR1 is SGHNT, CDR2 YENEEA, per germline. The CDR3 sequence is CASSSGTSGSVLNEQFF. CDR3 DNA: TGTGCCAGCAGCTCGGGGACTAGCGGGAGTGTTTTGAATGAGCAGTTCTTC.

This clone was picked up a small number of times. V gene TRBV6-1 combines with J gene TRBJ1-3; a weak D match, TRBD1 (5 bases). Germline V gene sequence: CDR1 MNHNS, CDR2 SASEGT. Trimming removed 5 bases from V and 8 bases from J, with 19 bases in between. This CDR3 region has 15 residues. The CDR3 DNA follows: TGTGCCAGCAGTCTACGGGACGCGTTTACGGACACCATATATTTT. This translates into CASSLRDAFTDTIYF.

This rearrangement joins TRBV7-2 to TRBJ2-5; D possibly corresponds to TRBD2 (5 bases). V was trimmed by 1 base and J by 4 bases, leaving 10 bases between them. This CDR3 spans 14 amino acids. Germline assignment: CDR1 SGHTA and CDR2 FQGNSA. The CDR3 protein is CASSLVLATETQYF. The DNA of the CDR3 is TGTGCCAGCAGCTTAGTCCTAGCTACAGAGACCCAGTACTTC.

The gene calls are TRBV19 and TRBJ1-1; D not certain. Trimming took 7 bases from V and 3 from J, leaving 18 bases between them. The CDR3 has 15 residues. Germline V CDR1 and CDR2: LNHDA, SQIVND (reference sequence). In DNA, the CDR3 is TGTGCCAGTACCCAAGGGTCGATGAGAGACACTGAAGCTTTCTTT. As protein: CASTQGSMRDTEAFF.

The CDR3 protein is CASSLWGGATLNEQFF. In nucleotides, the CDR3 is TGTGCCAGCAGTTTATGGGGCGGGGCCACCCTGAATGAGCAGTTCTTC. The chain uses TRBV27 and TRBJ2-1; D possibly corresponds to TRBD2 (6 bases). V lost 1 base to trimming and J lost 7 bases, with 17 bases between them. There are 16 residues in the CDR3. Germline loops: CDR1 MNHEY, CDR2 SMNVEV (reference sequence).

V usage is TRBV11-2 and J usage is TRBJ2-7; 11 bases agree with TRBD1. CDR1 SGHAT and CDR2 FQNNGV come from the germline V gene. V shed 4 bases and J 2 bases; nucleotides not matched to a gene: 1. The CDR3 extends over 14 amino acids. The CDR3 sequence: CASSWGQGAYEQYF. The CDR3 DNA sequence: TGTGCCAGCAGCTGGGGACAGGGGGCCTACGAGCAGTACTTC.

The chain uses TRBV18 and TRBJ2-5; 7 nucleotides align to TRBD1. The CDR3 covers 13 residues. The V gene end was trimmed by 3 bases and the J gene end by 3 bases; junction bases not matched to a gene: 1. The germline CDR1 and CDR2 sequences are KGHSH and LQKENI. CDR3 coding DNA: TGTGCCAGCTCACCGGGACAGAAAGAGACCCAGTACTTC. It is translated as CASSPGQKETQYF.

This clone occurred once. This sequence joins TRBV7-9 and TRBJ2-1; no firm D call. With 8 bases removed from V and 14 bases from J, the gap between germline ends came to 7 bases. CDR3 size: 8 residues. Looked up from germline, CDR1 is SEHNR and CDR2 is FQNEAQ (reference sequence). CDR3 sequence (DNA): TGTGCCAGCCCCCTCGAGTTCTTC. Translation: CASPLEFF.

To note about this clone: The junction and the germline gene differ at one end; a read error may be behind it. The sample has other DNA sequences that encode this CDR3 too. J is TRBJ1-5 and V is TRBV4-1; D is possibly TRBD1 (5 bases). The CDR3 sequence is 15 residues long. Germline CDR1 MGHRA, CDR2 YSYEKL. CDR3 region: CASSQIGADPRPQHF. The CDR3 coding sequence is TGTGCCAGCAGCCAGATTGGGGCAGACCCTAGGCCCCAGCATTTT.

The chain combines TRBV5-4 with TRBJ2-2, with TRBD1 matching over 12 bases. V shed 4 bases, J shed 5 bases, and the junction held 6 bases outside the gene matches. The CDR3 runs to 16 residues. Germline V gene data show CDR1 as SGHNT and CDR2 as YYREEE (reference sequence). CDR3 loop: CASSLWDRGPTGELFF. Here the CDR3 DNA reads TGTGCCAGCAGCCTATGGGACAGGGGGCCAACCGGGGAGCTGTTTTTT.

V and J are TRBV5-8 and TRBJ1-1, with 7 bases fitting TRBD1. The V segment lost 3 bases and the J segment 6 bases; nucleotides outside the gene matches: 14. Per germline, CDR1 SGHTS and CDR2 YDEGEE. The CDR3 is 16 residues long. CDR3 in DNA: TGTGCCAGCAGCTCGCTGACAGGGCTGAGGGGGGCTGAAGCTTTCTTT. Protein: CASSSLTGLRGAEAFF.

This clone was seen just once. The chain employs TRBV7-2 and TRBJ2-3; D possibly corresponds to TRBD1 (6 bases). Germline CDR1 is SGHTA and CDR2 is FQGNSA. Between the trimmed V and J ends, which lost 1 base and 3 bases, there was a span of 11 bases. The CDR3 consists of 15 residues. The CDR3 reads CASSLVGQGTDTQYF. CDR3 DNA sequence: TGTGCCAGCAGCTTAGTCGGCCAGGGGACAGATACGCAGTATTTT.

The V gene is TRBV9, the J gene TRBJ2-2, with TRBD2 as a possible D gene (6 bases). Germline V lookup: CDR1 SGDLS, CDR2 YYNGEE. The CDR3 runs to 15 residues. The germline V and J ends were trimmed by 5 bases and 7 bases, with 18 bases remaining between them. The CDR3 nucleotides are TGTGCCAGCAGTCGGAGGGAGCGGGTAGTCGGGGAGCTGTTTTTT. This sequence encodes CASSRRERVVGELFF. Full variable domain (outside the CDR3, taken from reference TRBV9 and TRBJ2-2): DSGVTQTPKHLITATGQRVTLRCSPRSGDLSVYWYQQSLDQGLQFLIQYYNGEERAKGNILERFSAQQFPDLHSELNLSSLELGDSALYFCASSRRERVVGELFFGEGSRLTVL.

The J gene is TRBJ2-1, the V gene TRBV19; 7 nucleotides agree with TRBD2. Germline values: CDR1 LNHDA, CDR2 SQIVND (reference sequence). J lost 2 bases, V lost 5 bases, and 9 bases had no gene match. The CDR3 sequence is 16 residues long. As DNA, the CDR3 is TGTGCCAGTAGTGCCACCTCGGGGGGTCCCTACAATGAGCAGTTCTTC. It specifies CASSATSGGPYNEQFF.

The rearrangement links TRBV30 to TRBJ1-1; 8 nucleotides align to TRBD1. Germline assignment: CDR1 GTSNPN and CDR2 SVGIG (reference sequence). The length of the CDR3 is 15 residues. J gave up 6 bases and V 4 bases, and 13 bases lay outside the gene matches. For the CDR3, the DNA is TGTGCCTGGACCCCACGGACAGGGAAATGGGCTGAAGCTTTCTTT. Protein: CAWTPRTGKWAEAFF.